The 25 T cell receptor beta chains below were found in one sample sequenced in a study of blood T cells in healthy people across ages. Together with a sample-barcoded 5' primer, a J-beta primer mix was included in a second PCR lasting about 7 to 11 cycles. A single record per CDR3 protein comes from TCRdb applying MiXCR to the 5' RACE reads. The sample lists some 1.6 million distinct CDR3 sequences; about 32% were seen once. The specimen sequenced was blood. All receptors derive from a woman aged 25 to 45 in good health.

The rearrangement joins TRBV7-2 to TRBJ2-3; D is undetermined. CDR1 is SGHTA and CDR2 is FQGNSA in the germline V gene. V lost 1 base and J lost 2, with 7 bases in between. The CDR3 is 14 amino acids. The CDR3 DNA reads TGTGCCAGCAGCTTAGTAGGGCACACAGATACGCAGTATTTT. This encodes CASSLVGHTDTQYF.

This clonotype was counted between two and nine times. The gene calls are TRBV6-5 and TRBJ2-7, with TRBD2 matching 11 bases. J gave up 2 bases and V 0 bases, and 6 bases lay outside the gene matches. Germline loops: CDR1 MNHEY, CDR2 SVGAGI. This CDR3 comprises 17 residues. CDR3 region: CASSYSGTSGHTYEQYF. CDR3 bases: TGTGCCAGCAGTTACTCGGGGACTAGCGGTCATACCTACGAGCAGTACTTC.

The chain carries TRBV7-2 and TRBJ2-1; 8 nucleotides match TRBD2. This CDR3 comprises 15 residues. The V gene end was trimmed by 4 bases and the J gene end by 2 bases; junction bases not matched to a gene: 4. Germline CDR1 reads SGHTA; CDR2 reads FQGNSA. Here the CDR3 reads CASSSGGEPYNEQFF. The CDR3 DNA reads TGTGCCAGCAGCTCCGGGGGGGAACCCTACAATGAGCAGTTCTTC. The full variable domain, in which reference TRBV7-2 and TRBJ2-1 provide the parts outside the CDR3, is GAGVSQSPSNKVTEKGKDVELRCDPISGHTALYWYRQSLGQGLEFLIYFQGNSAPDKSGLPSDRFSAERTGGSVSTLTIQRTQQEDSAVYLCASSSGGEPYNEQFFGPGTRLTVL.

This chain joins TRBV7-3 and TRBJ2-7; D is ambiguous. The CDR3 sequence is 13 residues long. With 8 bases removed from V and 0 bases from J, the gap between germline ends came to 11 bases. Germline CDR1 SGHTA, CDR2 FQGTGA. The CDR3 DNA reads as TGTGCCAGCTGCAGTGGGCCCTCCTACGAGCAGTACTTC. Protein product: CASCSGPSYEQYF.

This clonotype was counted between two and nine times. The V gene is TRBV12-3 or TRBV12-4, the J gene TRBJ2-3; 8 bases fit TRBD1. The CDR3 runs 16 residues. Trimming at V came to 3 bases and at J to 6 bases, leaving 11 bases not matched to a gene. The CDR3 DNA sequence: TGTGCCAGCAGTTTCACAGGACAGGGTTTATTGGATACGCAGTATTTT. It yields the protein CASSFTGQGLLDTQYF.

This clonotype was counted a few times. The V call is TRBV20-1, the J call TRBJ2-3, with 9 positions matching TRBD2. Germline V gene lookup returns CDR1 DFQATT and CDR2 SNEGSKA (reference sequence). The CDR3 is 14 amino acids. This CDR3 reads CKMGLAGSTDTQYF. The CDR3 DNA sequence: TGCAAAATGGGGCTAGCGGGGTCCACAGATACGCAGTATTTT.

CDR3 nucleotides: TGTGCCAGCAGTTATCAAACCGGGACTAGCGGGGTCGGGGAGCTGTTTTTT. This translates into CASSYQTGTSGVGELFF. The chain carries TRBV12-3 or TRBV12-4 and TRBJ2-2, with 13 bases lining up with TRBD2. The CDR3 sequence is 17 residues long. The V and J ends lost 4 bases and 7 bases, in that order; junction bases with no gene match: 9.

The chain couples TRBV2 to TRBJ1-2, with a tentative D call TRBD1 (6 bases). V shed 8 bases and J shed 1 base, with 14 bases lying between them. Germline V gives CDR1 SNHLY, CDR2 FYNNEI. CDR3 size: 14 residues. DNA for the CDR3: TGTGCCAGCTACAGGGTCGGAAGTAACTATGGCTACACCTTC. Translating it yields CASYRVGSNYGYTF.

This clonotype was picked up many times. The chain has TRBV7-9 and TRBJ2-7, with no clear D. This CDR3 region has 13 residues. Trimming pared 3 bases from V and 2 bases from J, leaving 8 bases between. Germline values: CDR1 SEHNR, CDR2 FQNEAQ (reference sequence). CDR3 region: CASSFRNAYEQYF. The CDR3 coding sequence is TGTGCCAGCAGCTTCCGGAATGCCTACGAGCAGTACTTC.

This clonotype has ten or more counts. The chain links TRBV4-1 to TRBJ2-7, with 7 nucleotides matching TRBD1. Trimming at V came to 2 bases and at J to 2 bases, leaving 6 bases not matched to a gene. This CDR3 is 15 amino acids long. CDR1 is MGHRA and CDR2 is YSYEKL in the germline V gene. The CDR3 DNA is TGCGCCAGCAGCCAAACCTCGACAGGGACCTACGAGCAGTACTTC. The encoded protein is CASSQTSTGTYEQYF.

The chain combines TRBV15 with TRBJ1-4, with D unclear. The ends were cut back, 0 bases at V and 0 bases at J, with 11 bases in the middle. The CDR3 runs 17 residues. The germline V gene has CDR1 LNHNV and CDR2 YYDKDF (reference sequence). The CDR3 protein is CATSRDTIAATNEKLFF. The CDR3 bases are TGTGCCACCAGCAGAGATACTATCGCAGCAACTAATGAAAAACTGTTTTTT. The whole variable domain, filled in from reference TRBV15 and TRBJ1-4, reads DAMVIQNPRYQVTQFGKPVTLSCSQTLNHNVMYWYQQKSSQAPKLLFHYYDKDFNNEADTPDNFQSRRPNTSFCFLDIRSPGLGDTAMYLCATSRDTIAATNEKLFFGSGTQLSVL.

The V and J genes are TRBV27 and TRBJ2-7; a possible D gene is TRBD1 (6 bases). CDR1 and CDR2 from the germline V gene are MNHEY and SMNVEV (reference sequence). The CDR3 has 15 amino acids. The ends were cut back, 4 bases at V and 3 bases at J, with 16 bases in the middle. CDR3 in DNA: TGTGCCAGCAGTTCGCGCAGGGGCCTGAGCTACGAGCAGTACTTC. Its protein is CASSSRRGLSYEQYF.

V is TRBV28 and J is TRBJ2-5, with 8 bases identical to TRBD2. CDR3 size: 15 residues. The germline V gene has CDR1 MDHEN and CDR2 SYDVKM. Unmatched junction bases numbered 9, after V lost 4 bases and J lost 5 bases. The CDR3 coding sequence is TGTGCCAGCAGTTCGGCGGGAGGAGCTCAGGAGACCCAGTACTTC. Protein sequence: CASSSAGGAQETQYF.

The rearrangement links TRBV5-1 to TRBJ2-5, with TRBD2 matching 8 bases. The DNA end favors TRBJ2-7, so the J call may be wrong. The germline gives CDR1 SGHRS, CDR2 YFSETQ. CDR3 length equals 15 residues. CDR3 amino acids: CASREGAGESGEQYF. CDR3 in DNA: TGCGCCAGCAGGGAAGGAGCGGGAGAAAGCGGCGAGCAGTACTTC.

As for this clonotype: A much larger clone sits a single nucleotide away, making a read error possible. The chain recombines TRBV7-8 with TRBJ2-7; tentative D call: TRBD2 (6 bases). Germline V gene data show CDR1 as SGHVS and CDR2 as FQNEAQ. The CDR3 is made up of 15 amino acids. CDR3 bases: TGTGCCGGCAGCTTAGCTGGGGGACTCAGCTACGAGCAGTACTTC. Its translation is CAGSLAGGLSYEQYF.

This clonotype has only one observation. The chain has TRBV19 and TRBJ2-7; 9 bases match TRBD1. With V trimmed by 3 bases and J by 2 bases, 5 bases remained unmatched. CDR1 and CDR2 (germline): LNHDA, SQIVND (reference sequence). The CDR3 is made up of 15 amino acids. CDR3 amino acids: CASSIAGTGPYEQYF. The DNA for the CDR3 is TGTGCCAGTAGTATCGCCGGGACAGGGCCCTACGAGCAGTACTTC. Full variable domain (remainder filled in from reference TRBV19 and TRBJ2-7): DGGITQSPKYLFRKEGQNVTLSCEQNLNHDAMYWYRQDPGQGLRLIYYSQIVNDFQKGDIAEGYSVSREKKESFPLTVTSAQKNPTAFYLCASSIAGTGPYEQYFGPGTRLTVT.

The gene calls are TRBV2 and TRBJ2-1; TRBD1 might be the D (7 bases). CDR3 length: 15 residues. CDR1 is SNHLY and CDR2 is FYNNEI in the germline V gene. V lost 6 bases, J lost 6 bases, and 18 bases lay in between. CDR3 coding DNA: TGTGCCAGCAGAAATGGCTGGCAGGGGGGCAATGAGCAGTTCTTC. Amino acids: CASRNGWQGGNEQFF.

A note on this clonotype: This may stem from a read error, because a much larger clone lies one nucleotide away. The chain couples TRBV29-1 to TRBJ2-5, with D uncertain. Germline values: CDR1 SQVTM, CDR2 ANQGSEA. The CDR3 has 12 amino acids. Trimming took off 5 bases at V and 4 bases at J, with 11 bases between the two ends. The DNA of the CDR3 is TGCAGCGTTATGGCAGAGGCAGAGACCCAGTACTTC. Translation: CSVMAEAETQYF.

The table lists this clonotype with a few counts. The V gene is TRBV27, the J gene TRBJ2-7; D is undetermined. V lost 4 bases and J 5 bases, leaving 15 bases between the germline ends. Germline V lookup: CDR1 MNHEY, CDR2 SMNVEV (reference sequence). The CDR3 is 14 residues long. CDR3 bases: TGTGCCAGCAGTTCGCGTGCTGCGTTTCACGAGCAGTACTTC. This encodes CASSSRAAFHEQYF.

A remark on this clonotype: Compared with germline, one end of the junction differs, possibly owing to a read error. The chain employs TRBV12-3 or TRBV12-4 and TRBJ2-5; D may be TRBD1 or TRBD2 (5 bases each). The CDR3 sequence is 14 residues long. The CDR3: CACSQRGLGETQYF. CDR3 DNA: TGTGCCTGCAGCCAGAGGGGTTTAGGGGAGACCCAGTACTTC.

This clonotype has only a few counts. The genes are TRBV7-9 and TRBJ2-4; possibly TRBD2 for D (6 bases). V was shortened by 1 base and J by 9 bases, with 10 bases between the two germline ends. Germline CDR1 SEHNR, CDR2 FQNEAQ (reference sequence). The CDR3 covers 13 residues. The CDR3 loop reads CASSLVTGGIQYF. The CDR3 region has the DNA TGTGCCAGCAGCTTAGTCACCGGGGGCATTCAGTACTTC.

This clonotype was seen a few times. V usage is TRBV20-1 and J usage is TRBJ2-1; 7 nucleotides line up with TRBD2. Trimming took 0 bases from V and 9 from J; bases not matched to a gene: 11. The CDR3 runs 15 residues. Per the germline V gene, CDR1 is DFQATT and CDR2 is SNEGSKA (reference sequence). DNA of the CDR3: TGCAGTGCTAGAGAGTCTAGCGGACGGATCGGTGAGCAGTTCTTC. Translating gives CSARESSGRIGEQFF.

The gene calls are TRBV5-4 and TRBJ2-3; 7 bases align to TRBD2. This CDR3 has 15 residues. Germline CDR1 is SGHNT and CDR2 is YYREEE (reference sequence). The ends lost 0 bases at V and 4 bases at J; junction bases unmatched: 5. CDR3 in DNA: TGTGCCAGCAGCTTGGCCGGTCTAGCGGCAGATACGCAGTATTTT. As protein: CASSLAGLAADTQYF.

A single count supports this clonotype. Possible read error: a much larger clone is one base away. Here the CDR3 reads CASTHRGRLNYGYTF. The CDR3 DNA reads as TGTGCCAGCACTCATAGGGGTCGACTAAACTATGGCTACACCTTC. The chain couples TRBV6-6 to TRBJ1-2, with D tentatively TRBD1 (5 bases). CDR1 and CDR2 from the germline V gene are MNHNY and SVGAGI (reference sequence). Trimming removed 7 bases from V and 2 bases from J, with 17 bases in between. This CDR3 contains 15 residues.

Concerning this clonotype itself: Compared with germline, one end of the junction differs, possibly owing to a read error. This rearrangement joins TRBV10-3 to TRBJ1-2; D is perhaps TRBD1 (5 bases). Germline V gene lookup returns CDR1 ENHRY and CDR2 SYGVKD. The CDR3 contains 14 residues. The CDR3 region has the DNA TGTGCCATCGGTGAGGACCCCAGGGATGGTGGCTACACCTTC. Its translation: CAIGEDPRDGGYTF.